This T cell receptor (beta chain) was recovered during a study of blood T cells in healthy people across ages. General study results and limits: Researchers said unsorted PBMCs prevented a conclusive naive versus antigen-experienced comparison. Total diversity from one million sequenced T cells was likely underestimated.

It was with a sample-barcoded 5' primer and a J-beta primer mix that a second PCR of roughly 6 to 11 cycles was run. Every sample produced at least 3 million CDR3-containing paired-end reads. TCRdb recomputed calls from the 5' RACE reads with MiXCR, one row per CDR3 protein. This table has 700,000 or so distinct CDR3 sequences, over 40% appearing once. In the case of this clonotype: Its antigen is undetermined.

CDR1 is SGHTA and CDR2 is FQGNSA in the germline V gene. The CDR3 is 14 amino acids. The ends were cut back, 5 bases at V and 7 bases at J, with 18 bases in the middle. Input material: blood. The chain is built from TRBV7-2 and TRBJ2-7, with a tentative D call TRBD1 (6 bases). This clonotype was obtained from a man older than 75 in good health. DNA for the CDR3: TGTGCCAGCAGCCAGTACAGGGACACGGAAGAGCAGTACTTC. It encodes CASSQYRDTEEQYF.